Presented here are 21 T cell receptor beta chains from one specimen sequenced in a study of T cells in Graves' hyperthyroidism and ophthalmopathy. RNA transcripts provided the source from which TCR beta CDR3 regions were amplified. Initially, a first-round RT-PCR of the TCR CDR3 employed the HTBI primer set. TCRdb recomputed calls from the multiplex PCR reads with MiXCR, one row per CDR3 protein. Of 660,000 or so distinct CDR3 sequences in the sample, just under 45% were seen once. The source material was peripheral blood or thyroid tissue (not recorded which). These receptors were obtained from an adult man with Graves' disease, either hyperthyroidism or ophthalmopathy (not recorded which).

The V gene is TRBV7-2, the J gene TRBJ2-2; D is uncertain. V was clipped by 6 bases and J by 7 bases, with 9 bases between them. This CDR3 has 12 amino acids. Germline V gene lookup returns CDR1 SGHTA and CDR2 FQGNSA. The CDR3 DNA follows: TGTGCCAGCAGTTCCGGGCGCGGGGAGCTGTTTTTT. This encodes CASSSGRGELFF.

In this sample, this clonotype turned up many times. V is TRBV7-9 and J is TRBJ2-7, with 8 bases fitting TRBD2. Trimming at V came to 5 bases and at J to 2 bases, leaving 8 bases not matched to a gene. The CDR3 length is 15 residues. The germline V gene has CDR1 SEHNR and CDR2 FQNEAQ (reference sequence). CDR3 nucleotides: TGTGCCAGCAGCCATAGCGGGGAACTTGCCTACGAGCAGTACTTC. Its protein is CASSHSGELAYEQYF. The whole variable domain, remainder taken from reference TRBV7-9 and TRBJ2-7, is DTGVSQNPRHKITKRGQNVTFRCDPISEHNRLYWYRQTLGQGPEFLTYFQNEAQLEKSRLLSDRFSAERPKGSFSTLEIQRTEQGDSAMYLCASSHSGELAYEQYFGPGTRLTVT.

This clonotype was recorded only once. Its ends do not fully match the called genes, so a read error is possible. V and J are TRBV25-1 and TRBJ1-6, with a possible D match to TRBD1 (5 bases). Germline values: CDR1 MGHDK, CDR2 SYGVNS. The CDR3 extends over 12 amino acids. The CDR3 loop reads CASSYQGSPPHF. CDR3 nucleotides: TGTGCCAGCAGTTACCAGGGATCACCCCCCCACTTT.

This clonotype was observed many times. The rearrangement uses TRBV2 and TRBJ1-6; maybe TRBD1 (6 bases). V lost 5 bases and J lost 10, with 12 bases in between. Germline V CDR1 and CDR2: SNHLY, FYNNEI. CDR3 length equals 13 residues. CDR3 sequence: CASSLGRGSPLHF. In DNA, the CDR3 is TGTGCCAGCAGTCTTGGCAGGGGATCACCCCTCCACTTT.

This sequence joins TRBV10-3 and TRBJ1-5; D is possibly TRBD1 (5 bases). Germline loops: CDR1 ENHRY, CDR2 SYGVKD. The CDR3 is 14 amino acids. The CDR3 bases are TGTGCTAGAGGGTCAGCAGGGAGCAATCAGCCCCAGCATTTT. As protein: CARGSAGSNQPQHF.

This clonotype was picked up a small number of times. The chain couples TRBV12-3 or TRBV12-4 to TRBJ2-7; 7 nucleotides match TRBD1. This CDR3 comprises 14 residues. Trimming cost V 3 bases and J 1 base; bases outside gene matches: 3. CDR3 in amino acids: CASSFGGQSYEQYF. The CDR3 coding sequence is TGTGCCAGCAGTTTTGGGGGACAGTCCTACGAGCAGTACTTC.

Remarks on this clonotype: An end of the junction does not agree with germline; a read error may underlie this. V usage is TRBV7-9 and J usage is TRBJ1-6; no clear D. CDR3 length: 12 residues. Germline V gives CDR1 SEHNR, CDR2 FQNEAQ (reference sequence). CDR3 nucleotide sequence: TGTGCCAGCGCCACCTATAACTCACCCCTCCACTTT. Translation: CASATYNSPLHF.

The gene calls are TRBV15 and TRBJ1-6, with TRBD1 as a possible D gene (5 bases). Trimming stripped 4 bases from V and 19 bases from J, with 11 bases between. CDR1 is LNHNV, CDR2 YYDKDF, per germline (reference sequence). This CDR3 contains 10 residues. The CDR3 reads CATSTGHRHF. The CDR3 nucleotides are TGTGCCACCAGCACCGGACACCGACACTTT.

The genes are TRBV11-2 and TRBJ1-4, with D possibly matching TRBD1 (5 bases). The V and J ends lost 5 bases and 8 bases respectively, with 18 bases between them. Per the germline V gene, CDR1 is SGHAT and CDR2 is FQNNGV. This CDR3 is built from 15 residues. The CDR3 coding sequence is TGTGCCAGCAGCCCGAATCGAGGGGAAGGCGAAAAACTGTTTTTT. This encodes CASSPNRGEGEKLFF.

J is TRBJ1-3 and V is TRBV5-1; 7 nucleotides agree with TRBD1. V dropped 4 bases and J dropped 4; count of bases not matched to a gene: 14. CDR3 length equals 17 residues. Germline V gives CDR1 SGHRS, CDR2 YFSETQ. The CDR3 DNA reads TGCGCCAGCAGCCGGGACAGACTCGATTTGAAGGGAAACACCATATATTTT. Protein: CASSRDRLDLKGNTIYF.

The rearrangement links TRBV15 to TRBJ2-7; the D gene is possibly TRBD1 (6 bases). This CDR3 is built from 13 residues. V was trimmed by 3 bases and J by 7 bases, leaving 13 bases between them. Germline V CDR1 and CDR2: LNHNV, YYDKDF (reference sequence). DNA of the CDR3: TGTGCCACCAGCAGGGGAACAGGGAGTGAGCAGTACTTC. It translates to CATSRGTGSEQYF.

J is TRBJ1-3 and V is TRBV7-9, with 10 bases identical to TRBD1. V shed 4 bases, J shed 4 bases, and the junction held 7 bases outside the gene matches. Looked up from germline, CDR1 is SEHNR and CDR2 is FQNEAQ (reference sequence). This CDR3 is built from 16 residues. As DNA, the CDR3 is TGTGCCAGCAGCTCCGGGACAGGGGTTTACGGAAACACCATATATTTT. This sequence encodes CASSSGTGVYGNTIYF.

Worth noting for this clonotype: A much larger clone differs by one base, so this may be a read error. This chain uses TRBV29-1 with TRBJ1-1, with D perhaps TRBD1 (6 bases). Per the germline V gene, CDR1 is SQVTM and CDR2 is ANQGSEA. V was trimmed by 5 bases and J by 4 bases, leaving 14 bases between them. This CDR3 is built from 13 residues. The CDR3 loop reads CSVLDSWSTEAFF. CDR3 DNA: TGCAGCGTTCTGGACAGTTGGAGCACTGAAGCTTTCTTT.

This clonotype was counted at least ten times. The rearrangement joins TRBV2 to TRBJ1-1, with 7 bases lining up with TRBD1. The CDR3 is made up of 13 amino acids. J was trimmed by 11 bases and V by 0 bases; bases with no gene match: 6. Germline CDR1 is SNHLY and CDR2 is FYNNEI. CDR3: CASSEAGGTSAFF. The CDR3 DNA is TGTGCCAGCAGTGAAGCAGGGGGCACGAGTGCTTTCTTT.

The CDR3 nucleotides are TGCAGTGCTAGAGTTCAGGGACATGAAAAACTGTTTTTT. Translation gives CSARVQGHEKLFF. This rearrangement joins TRBV20-1 to TRBJ1-4; a weak D match, TRBD1 (5 bases). Germline lookup yields CDR1 DFQATT and CDR2 SNEGSKA (reference sequence). The CDR3 loop spans 13 amino acids. Trimming left V 1 base short and J 6 bases short, with 9 bases between.

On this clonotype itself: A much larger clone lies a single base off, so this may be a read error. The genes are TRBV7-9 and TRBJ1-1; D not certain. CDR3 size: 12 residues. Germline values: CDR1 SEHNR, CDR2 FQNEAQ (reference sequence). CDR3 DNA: TGTGCCAGCAACTTAGGACACACTGAAGCTTTCTTT. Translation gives CASNLGHTEAFF.

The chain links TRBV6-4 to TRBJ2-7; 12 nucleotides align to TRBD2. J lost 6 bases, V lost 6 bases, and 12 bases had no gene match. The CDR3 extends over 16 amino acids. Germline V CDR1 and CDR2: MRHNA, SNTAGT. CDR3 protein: CASSLLQSSGRVEQYF. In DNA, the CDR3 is TGTGCCAGCAGCTTACTCCAGTCTAGCGGGAGGGTCGAGCAGTACTTC.

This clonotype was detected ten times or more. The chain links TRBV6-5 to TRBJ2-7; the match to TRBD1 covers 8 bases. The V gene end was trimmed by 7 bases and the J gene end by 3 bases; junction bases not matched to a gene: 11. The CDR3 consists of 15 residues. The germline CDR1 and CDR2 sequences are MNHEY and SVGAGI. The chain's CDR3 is CASTPSTGAFYEQYF. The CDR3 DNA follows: TGTGCCAGCACCCCATCGACAGGGGCATTCTACGAGCAGTACTTC.

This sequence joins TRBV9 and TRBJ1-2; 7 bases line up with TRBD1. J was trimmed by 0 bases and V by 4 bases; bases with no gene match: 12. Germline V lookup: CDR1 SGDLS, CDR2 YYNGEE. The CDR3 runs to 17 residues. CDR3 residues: CASSSAGQMFTNYGYTF. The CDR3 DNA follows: TGTGCCAGCAGCTCAGCGGGACAGATGTTTACTAACTATGGCTACACCTTC.

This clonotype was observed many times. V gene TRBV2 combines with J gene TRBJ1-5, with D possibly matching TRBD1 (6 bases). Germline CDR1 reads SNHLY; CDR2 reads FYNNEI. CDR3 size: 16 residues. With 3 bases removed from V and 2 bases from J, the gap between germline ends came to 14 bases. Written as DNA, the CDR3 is TGTGCCAGCAGTGAGCCGGGGGGGCTCGGCAATCAGCCCCAGCATTTT. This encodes CASSEPGGLGNQPQHF.

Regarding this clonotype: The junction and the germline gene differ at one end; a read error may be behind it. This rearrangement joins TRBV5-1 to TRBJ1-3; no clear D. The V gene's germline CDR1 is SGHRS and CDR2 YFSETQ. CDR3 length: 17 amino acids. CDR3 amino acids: CARSPRLTWSSGNTIYF. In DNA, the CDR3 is TGCGCCCGCAGCCCGCGGCTGACTTGGAGCTCTGGAAACACCATATATTTT.